This paragraph reports one TCR beta chain. V was trimmed by 7 bases and J by 5 bases, leaving 11 bases between them. There are 13 residues in the CDR3. The V gene's germline CDR1 is SGHDN and CDR2 FVKESK. Through Arm-PCR of CDR3 regions and iRepertoire HTBI primers, TCR beta libraries were built. Original handling: Taken together, the samples had 55 to 65 TRBV and approximately 15 TRBJ segments identified. TCRdb itself ran the multiplex PCR reads through MiXCR, one entry per CDR3 protein. The V and J calls and clone size are TCRdb's, not the authors'. Of 410,000 or so distinct CDR3 sequences listed, about 15% are singletons. This record belongs to a study of regulatory T cells in long-lasting Graves disease. Documented time point: newly diagnosed GD, antithyroid drugs for less than 3 months. The TCR library used RNA extracted from PBMCs. The sample also formed part of further work on T cells in Graves' hyperthyroidism and ophthalmopathy. That study reports: Carried out on the TCR CDR3, a first-round RT-PCR used the HTBI primer set.

The sample consisted of peripheral blood mononuclear cells (PBMCs), taken at new diagnosis, from a patient treated with antithyroid drugs. The clonotype comes from a woman aged 30 to 39 with Graves disease. V is TRBV14 and J is TRBJ1-4; D gene uncertain. This CDR3 is CASNGYRNEKLFF. Here the CDR3 DNA reads TGTGCCAGCAACGGCTATAGGAATGAAAAACTGTTTTTT.